The clone carrying this TCR beta chain turned up a few times. Its antigen is as yet unknown. The sample is drawn from a study of a mutant IDH1 vaccine in newly diagnosed glioma. Study in general: The start of vaccination came 4-6 weeks after radiotherapy alone, or with temozolomide cycles. Every participant had undergone radiotherapy, temozolomide, or both before, and most underwent both.

V lost 6 bases to trimming and J lost 7 bases; unmatched junction nucleotides: 7. CDR3 size: 15 residues. Germline V gene sequence: CDR1 SQVTM, CDR2 ANQGSEA. Time point in this sample: week 5, during vaccination. Every vaccine dose comprised 300 ug of mutant IDH1 20-mer peptide plus topical imiquimod. Generated by immunoSEQ multiplex PCR, the TCRdb table keeps only in-frame clones and is missing some. The sample lists 45,000 to 60,000 clones, approximately 78% seen once, with roughly 5.2% in the top ten. The TCR originated in a man aged 50 to 59 with glioma. The specimen was PBMCs, collected from a glioma patient whose treatment included an IDH1 peptide vaccine. This sequence joins TRBV29-1 and TRBJ2-1; 15 positions agree with TRBD2. The CDR3 region is CSVTRTSGGVNEQFF. The CDR3 DNA sequence: TGCAGCGTCACCCGGACTAGCGGGGGGGTTAATGAGCAGTTCTTC.